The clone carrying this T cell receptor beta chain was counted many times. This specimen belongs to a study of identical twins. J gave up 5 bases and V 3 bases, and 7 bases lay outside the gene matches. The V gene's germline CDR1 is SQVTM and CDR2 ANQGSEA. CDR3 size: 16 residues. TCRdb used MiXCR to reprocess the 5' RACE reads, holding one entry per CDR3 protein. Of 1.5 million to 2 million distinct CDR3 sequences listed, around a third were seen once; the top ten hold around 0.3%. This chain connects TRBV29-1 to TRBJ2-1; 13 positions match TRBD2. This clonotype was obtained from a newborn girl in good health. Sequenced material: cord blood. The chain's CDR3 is CSVDGITSGRDNEQFF. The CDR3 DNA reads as TGCAGCGTTGATGGCATCACTAGCGGGAGGGACAATGAGCAGTTCTTC.